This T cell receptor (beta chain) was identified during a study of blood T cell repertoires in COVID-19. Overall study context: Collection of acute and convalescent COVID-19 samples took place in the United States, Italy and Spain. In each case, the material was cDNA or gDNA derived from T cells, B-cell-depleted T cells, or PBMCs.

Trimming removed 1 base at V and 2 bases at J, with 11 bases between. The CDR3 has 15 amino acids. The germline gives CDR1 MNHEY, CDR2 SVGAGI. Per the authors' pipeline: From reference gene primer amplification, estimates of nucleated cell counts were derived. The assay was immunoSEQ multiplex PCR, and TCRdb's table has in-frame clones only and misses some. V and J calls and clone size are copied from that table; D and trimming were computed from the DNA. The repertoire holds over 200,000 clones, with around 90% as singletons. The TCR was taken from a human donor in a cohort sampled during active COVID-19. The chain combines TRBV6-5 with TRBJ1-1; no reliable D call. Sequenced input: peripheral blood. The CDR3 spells CASSYLGIGNTEAFF. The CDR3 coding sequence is TGTGCCAGCAGTTACTTGGGCATCGGAAACACTGAAGCTTTCTTT.